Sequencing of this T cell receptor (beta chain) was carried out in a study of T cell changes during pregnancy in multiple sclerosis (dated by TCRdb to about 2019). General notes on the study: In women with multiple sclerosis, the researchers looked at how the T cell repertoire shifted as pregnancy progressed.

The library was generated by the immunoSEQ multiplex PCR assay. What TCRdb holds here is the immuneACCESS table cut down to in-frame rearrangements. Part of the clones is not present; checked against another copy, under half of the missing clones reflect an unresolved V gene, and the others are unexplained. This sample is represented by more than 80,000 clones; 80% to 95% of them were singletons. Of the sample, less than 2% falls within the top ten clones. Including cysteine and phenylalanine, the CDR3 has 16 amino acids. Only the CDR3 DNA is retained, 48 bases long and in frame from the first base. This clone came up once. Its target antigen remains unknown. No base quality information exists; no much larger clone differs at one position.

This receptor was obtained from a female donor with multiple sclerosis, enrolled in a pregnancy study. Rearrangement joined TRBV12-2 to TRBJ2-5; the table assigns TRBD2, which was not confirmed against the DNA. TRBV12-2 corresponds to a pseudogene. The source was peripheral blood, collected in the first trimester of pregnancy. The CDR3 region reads CASRSPRGEYQETQYF. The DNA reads TGTGCAAGTCGCTCCCCGCGGGGGGAGTACCAAGAGACCCAGTACTTC.